These T cell receptor beta chains were read from a single sample in a study of post-analysis software for immune sequencing data. In TCRdb, the PCR reads were re-called with MiXCR into one record per CDR3 protein. This table has about 160,000 distinct CDR3 sequences, 36% appearing once. Here the sequenced sample was blood, taken after autologous hematopoietic stem cell transplantation. Receptors were obtained from a girl aged 5-17 years with multiple sclerosis. CDR3s include the opening cysteine and the closing phenylalanine or tryptophan. D genes are given only for firm matches. Clone sizes are given selectively: once, few, many, or a class where the clone is expanded.

TRBV7-2	TRBJ2-3	TRBD2	.	TGTGCCAGCAGCTTAGAACTAGCGGGAGCTGGAGATACGCAGTATTTT	CASSLELAGAGDTQYF
TRBV10-3	TRBJ1-2	TRBD1	many	TGTGCCATCAGTCCAGGGGGCGATGGCTACACCTTC	CAISPGGDGYTF
TRBV11-3	TRBJ2-7	.	.	TGTGCCAGCAGCTTCCGCACAGGGAACGAGCAGTACTTC	CASSFRTGNEQYF
TRBV7-4	TRBJ2-5	TRBD2	.	TGTGCCAGCAGCTTAGCGCTAACTAGCGGGAAACCAGAGACCCAGTACTTC	CASSLALTSGKPETQYF
TRBV18	TRBJ2-5	.	few	TGTGCCAGCTCTGAATCGAGGTCCCAAGAGACCCAGTACTTC	CASSESRSQETQYF
TRBV6-2/TRBV6-3	TRBJ2-6	TRBD1	.	TGTGCCAGCAGTGGACAGGGTGGGGCCAACGTCCTGACTTTC	CASSGQGGANVLTF
TRBV5-1	TRBJ2-7	TRBD1	.	TGCGCCAGCAGCTTCGGACAGGGCCACCCCTACGAGCAGTACTTC	CASSFGQGHPYEQYF
TRBV7-9	TRBJ1-1	.	.	TGTGCCAGCAGCTTAAACCCGGTCGCTGAAGCTTTCTTT	CASSLNPVAEAFF
TRBV13	TRBJ2-1	TRBD2	.	TGTGCCAGCAGCTCCCCCCTAGCGGGAGTCTACAATGAGCAGTTCTTC	CASSSPLAGVYNEQFF
TRBV12-3/TRBV12-4	TRBJ2-5	.	.	TGTGCCAGCAGTTTGGGCAGGTTCAGCGAGACCCAGTACTTC	CASSLGRFSETQYF
TRBV5-1	TRBJ2-1	.	.	TGCGCCAGCAGCCGGCAGCAGGGCGGTTACTACAATGAGCAGTTCTTC	CASSRQQGGYYNEQFF
TRBV12-3/TRBV12-4	TRBJ2-7	TRBD2	few	TGTGCCAGCAGTTTAACTAGCGGGGGCGCCTACGAGCAGTACTTC	CASSLTSGGAYEQYF
TRBV20-1	TRBJ2-1	TRBD2	few	TGCAGTGCTAGGGGTAGCGGGAGAGGGAATGGACACAATGAGCAGTTCTTC	CSARGSGRGNGHNEQFF
TRBV11-2	TRBJ2-1	TRBD1	few	TGTGCCAGCAGCTTAGGCGGGACAGGGAACAATGAGCAGTTCTTC	CASSLGGTGNNEQFF
TRBV9	TRBJ2-4	.	.	TGTGCCAGCAGCGTCGGGGGTGAAGTAAACATTCAGTACTTC	CASSVGGEVNIQYF
TRBV28	TRBJ2-4	.	.	TGTGCCAGCAGATCGTCCAGGGGTTGGGAGCAGTACTTC	CASRSSRGWEQYF
TRBV20-1	TRBJ2-7	.	once	TGCAGTGCTGCACCACCGGGACCCGGCGGCGAGCAGTACTTC	CSAAPPGPGGEQYF
TRBV28	TRBJ1-4	.	few	TGTGCCAGCACCCCCGGACGGTCGATGTCGAAACTGTTTTTT	CASTPGRSMSKLFF
TRBV7-9	TRBJ2-6	TRBD1	.	TGTGCCAGCACACCCAGGGGGAATGGGGCCAACGTCCTGACTTTC	CASTPRGNGANVLTF
TRBV15	TRBJ2-1	TRBD1	.	TGTGCCACCAGCAGAGATCAGGGGGCTAGAGGGAATGAGCAGTTCTTC	CATSRDQGARGNEQFF
TRBV29-1	TRBJ2-4	.	.	TGCAGCGTGCTGAGGGGACAAGCCAAAAACATTCAGTACTTC	CSVLRGQAKNIQYF
TRBV11-1	TRBJ1-1	.	.	TGTGCCAGCAGCTTGTCCCCCGCCCTTTCTTGGGGGACGGGAAGGGACACTGAAGCTTTCTTT	CASSLSPALSWGTGRDTEAFF
TRBV13	TRBJ2-5	TRBD2	.	TGTGCCAGCAGCCGACTAGCGCAAGAGACCCAGTACTTC	CASSRLAQETQYF
TRBV6-1	TRBJ2-3	TRBD1	few	TGTGCCAGCAGTGATTGGCAGGGGGCAATCACAGATACGCAGTATTTT	CASSDWQGAITDTQYF
TRBV27	TRBJ2-1	.	few	TGTGCCAGCAGAGTGCTCGAGTACAATGAGCAGTTCTTC	CASRVLEYNEQFF
TRBV12-3/TRBV12-4	TRBJ1-1	.	.	TGTGCCAGCAGTGGCGGGACGGAGAACACTGAAGCTTTCTTT	CASSGGTENTEAFF
TRBV5-1	TRBJ2-3	TRBD2	.	TGCGCCAGCAGCTTGGCCGGGACTCCTGGACTAGCGGGATGGGATACGCAGTATTTT	CASSLAGTPGLAGWDTQYF
TRBV29-1	TRBJ2-3	TRBD2	.	TGCAGCGCCGATACTAGCGGGAGAGTAATAAGCACAGATACGCAGTATTTT	CSADTSGRVISTDTQYF
TRBV7-7	TRBJ2-5	.	.	TGTGCTAGCAGCTTAGCGGCGTCCCGCGACAGGGAAGAGACCCAGTACTTC	CASSLAASRDREETQYF
TRBV6-5	TRBJ2-7	TRBD1	.	TGTGCCAGCAGTTACGGACAGGGGGACTACGAGCAGTACTTC	CASSYGQGDYEQYF
TRBV11-2	TRBJ2-7	TRBD2	once	TGTGCCAGTAGCTTAAATTGGGAGGGGACTAGCGGGAACTCCTACGAGCAGTACTTC	CASSLNWEGTSGNSYEQYF
TRBV7-9	TRBJ2-1	.	many	TGTGCCAGCAGTCTAAGCAGGGGCCGCCATGAGCAGTTCTTC	CASSLSRGRHEQFF
TRBV9	TRBJ2-1	.	many	TGTGCCAGCAGCGTAGGGGGAAGAGATGAGCAGTTCTTC	CASSVGGRDEQFF
TRBV3-1	TRBJ1-1	.	.	TGTGCCAGCAGCCAGACACAGTCGAACACTGAAGCTTTCTTT	CASSQTQSNTEAFF
TRBV10-3	TRBJ2-3	TRBD2	once	TGTGCCATCAGGGGCGGGGGTTCGGGTACAGATACGCAGTATTTT	CAIRGGGSGTDTQYF
TRBV4-1	TRBJ2-1	TRBD2	.	TGCGCCAGCAGCCAAGGATGGCTAGCGGGCCTCACTGGGGGGTACAATGAGCAGTTCTTC	CASSQGWLAGLTGGYNEQFF
TRBV20-1	TRBJ2-3	.	.	TGCAGTGCTAGAGGAGGGGCGGGCACAGATACGCAGTATTTT	CSARGGAGTDTQYF
TRBV5-1	TRBJ2-7	.	.	TGCGCCAGCAGCGCTCACGTGGGGCGCGAGCAGTACTTC	CASSAHVGREQYF
TRBV10-3	TRBJ2-1	TRBD2	many	TGTGCCATCAGGGAACTAGCGGGAGGGAATGAGCAGTTCTTC	CAIRELAGGNEQFF
TRBV29-1	TRBJ1-4	.	.	TGCAGCGTTGTCGGGGACTCAACTAATGAAAAACTGTTTTTT	CSVVGDSTNEKLFF
TRBV15	TRBJ2-7	.	many	TGTGCCACCAGCAGAGATGCGGCTAGCTCGGATACCAAGCAGTACTTC	CATSRDAASSDTKQYF
TRBV2	TRBJ2-5	TRBD2	.	TGTGCCAGCAGCTCTCCGGGAGCGGGGGAGCAGTACTTC	CASSSPGAGEQYF
TRBV27	TRBJ1-5	.	few	TGTGCCAGCAGTCCCCGGGACGGGGGTCAGCCCCAGCATTTT	CASSPRDGGQPQHF
TRBV27	TRBJ1-6	.	few	TGTGCCAGCAGTCCCACCCCGGGGGCTGGTAATTCACCCCTCCACTTT	CASSPTPGAGNSPLHF
TRBV18	TRBJ1-1	TRBD1	.	TGTGCCAGCTCACTCCGACAGGGGGGGACGAACACTGAAGCTTTCTTT	CASSLRQGGTNTEAFF
TRBV7-2	TRBJ2-6	TRBD2	once	TGTGGAGCGGGAGGGGTCTCTGGGGCCAACGTCCTGACTTTC	CGAGGVSGANVLTF
TRBV6-5	TRBJ2-1	.	few	TGTGCCAGCAGTAACCTATTCCGGGATGAGCAGTTCTTC	CASSNLFRDEQFF
TRBV7-9	TRBJ2-7	TRBD2	.	TGTGCCAGCAGCCAAACGACTAGCGGGGGCCCCTACGAGCAGTACTTC	CASSQTTSGGPYEQYF